The 11 T cell receptor beta chains below were found in one sample sequenced in a study of blood T cells in healthy people across ages. It was with a sample-barcoded 5' primer and a J-beta primer mix that a second PCR of about 6 to 11 cycles was run. Via MiXCR, TCRdb re-called the 5' RACE reads, giving one row per CDR3 protein. The sample holds about 1,600,000 distinct CDR3 sequences; approximately 40% are singletons and the top ten take approximately 7.9%. The sequenced sample consisted of blood. Source of these receptors: a woman under 30 in good health.

Worth noting for this clonotype: At one end, the junction sequence differs from germline, possibly due to a read error. The CDR3 spells CASSSSGSSGRPSGGNGQFF. CDR3 nucleotide sequence: TGCGCCAGCAGCTCATCCGGCTCTAGCGGGAGGCCCTCTGGGGGCAATGGGCAGTTCTTC. The genes are TRBV4-1 and TRBJ2-1, with 11 bases fitting TRBD2. The CDR3 totals 20 residues. The germline V gene has CDR1 MGHRA and CDR2 YSYEKL.

The chain combines TRBV9 with TRBJ2-7, with D perhaps being TRBD1 or TRBD2 (5 bases each). The better agreement between TRBJ2-5 and the DNA end casts doubt on the J call. The germline V gene encodes CDR1 SGDLS and CDR2 YYNGEE. The CDR3 has 14 residues. The CDR3 loop reads CASSAGTPRETQYF. CDR3 in DNA: TGTGCCAGCAGCGCCGGGACCCCTCGAGAGACCCAGTACTTC.

The gene calls are TRBV5-6 and TRBJ2-1; 9 nucleotides align to TRBD2. Unmatched junction bases numbered 4, after V lost 4 bases and J lost 5 bases. The CDR3 is 14 residues long. Germline-derived CDR1 and CDR2 are SGHDT and YYEEEE. As DNA, the CDR3 is TGTGCCAGCAGCCTCGGGACTAGCCACAATGAGCAGTTCTTC. Its translation is CASSLGTSHNEQFF.

V and J are TRBV12-3 or TRBV12-4 and TRBJ1-1, with 7 bases that match TRBD1. With 5 bases clipped from V and 3 bases from J, the junction kept 9 bases outside the gene matches. CDR3 length equals 15 residues. Here the CDR3 reads CASSARDRQHTEAFF. The CDR3 DNA reads as TGTGCCAGCAGTGCAAGGGACAGACAGCACACTGAAGCTTTCTTT.

This clonotype was detected a few times. This chain links TRBV6-5 with TRBJ2-5, with D possibly being TRBD1 (6 bases). The V gene lost 2 bases and the J gene lost 2 bases, with 12 bases spanning the gap. Germline CDR1 is MNHEY and CDR2 is SVGAGI. The CDR3 runs to 15 residues. The CDR3 DNA reads as TGTGCCAGCAGTTACGGTTTACAGGGACAAGAGACCCAGTACTTC. Translation: CASSYGLQGQETQYF.

The rearrangement joins TRBV6-5 to TRBJ1-1; TRBD1 is a possible D gene (5 bases). CDR3 length equals 13 residues. Trimming took off 5 bases at V and 4 bases at J, with 11 bases between the two ends. Germline lookup yields CDR1 MNHEY and CDR2 SVGAGI. DNA of the CDR3: TGTGCCAGCAGTAGGACAACAATCACTGAAGCTTTCTTT. This gives the protein CASSRTTITEAFF.

Many counts were recorded for this clonotype. CDR3 in DNA: TGTGCCAGCACCCTTGCGCTTGGAGGGGGCACAGATACGCAGTATTTT. As protein: CASTLALGGGTDTQYF. The gene calls are TRBV12-3 or TRBV12-4 and TRBJ2-3; perhaps TRBD2 as D (6 bases). V was shortened by 7 bases and J by 1 base, with 18 bases between the two germline ends. There are 16 residues in the CDR3.

This clonotype was counted many times. The J gene is TRBJ2-5, the V gene TRBV5-6; D might be TRBD2 (5 bases). Trimming shortened V by 4 bases and J by 4 bases, and 14 bases separated the two germline ends. This CDR3 has 14 residues. Per the germline V gene, CDR1 is SGHDT and CDR2 is YYEEEE. The CDR3 reads CASSPLTSRETQYF. CDR3 DNA sequence: TGTGCCAGCAGCCCCCTTACTAGTAGAGAGACCCAGTACTTC.

The chain joins TRBV2 to TRBJ2-1; a weak D match, TRBD2 (5 bases). V was trimmed by 8 bases and J by 3 bases, leaving 8 bases between them. This CDR3 contains 12 residues. Germline V gives CDR1 SNHLY, CDR2 FYNNEI. The CDR3 sequence: CASGRGYNEQFF. CDR3 DNA sequence: TGTGCCAGCGGCCGGGGCTACAATGAGCAGTTCTTC.

The genes are TRBV12-3 or TRBV12-4 and TRBJ1-2, with D perhaps TRBD1 (5 bases). The CDR3 length is 11 residues. Trimming left V 7 bases short and J 5 bases short, with 8 bases between. CDR3 region: CASTGTYGYTF. For the CDR3, the DNA is TGTGCCAGCACCGGGACGTATGGCTACACCTTC.

The rearrangement joins TRBV6-5 to TRBJ1-2, with 9 bases that match TRBD1. The CDR3 covers 17 residues. The trim removed 2 bases at V and 5 bases at J, leaving 12 bases unmatched. Germline CDR1 is MNHEY and CDR2 is SVGAGI. The CDR3 is CASSYSPGQGDLYGYTF. The CDR3 region has the DNA TGTGCCAGCAGTTACAGCCCGGGACAGGGAGATTTATATGGCTACACCTTC.